This TCR beta chain was found in a study of cytomegalovirus exposure and HLA in healthy donors. Study context: Drawn from HLA-typed donors, about 85 million unique TCRs were held in an early data release. Study-level results: A further, later analysis showed that HLA-associated TCR beta chains (compared with equally common others) were more clonally expanded. Sequencing likely produced, as an artifact, a cluster of highly shared sequence variants. Among TCR beta chains, those listed as cytomegalovirus-associated numbered around 180.

From germline, CDR1 is SGDLS and CDR2 YYNGEE. This CDR3 comprises 16 residues. V lost 0 bases to trimming and J lost 2 bases, with 12 bases between them. For this clone: Its antigen is still unknown.

Vbeta (60) and Jbeta (13) primers were used in the PCR. This table comes from immunoSEQ multiplex PCR, and its TCRdb copy is limited to in-frame clones, with some not included. The sample records about 170,000 clones, about 78% being singletons. The rearrangement joins TRBV9 to TRBJ2-1; possible D gene TRBD2, 7 bases. The sample consisted of PBMCs. The receptor comes from a woman aged 45-59 years in good health and CMV-seropositive. The CDR3 DNA is TGTGCCAGCAGCGTAGTGACGGGGGGCCCCTACAATGAGCAGTTCTTC. Translation: CASSVVTGGPYNEQFF. The variable domain in full, with the rest retrieved from reference TRBV9 and TRBJ2-1, is DSGVTQTPKHLITATGQRVTLRCSPRSGDLSVYWYQQSLDQGLQFLIQYYNGEERAKGNILERFSAQQFPDLHSELNLSSLELGDSALYFCASSVVTGGPYNEQFFGPGTRLTVL.